These 31 T cell receptor beta chains were sequenced from one sample in a study of cytotoxic CD8 clonotypes in ibrutinib-treated CLL. Method: immunoSEQ multiplex PCR; TCRdb's copy keeps in-frame clones and lacks some. The data hold approximately 150,000 clones, with under 85% observed a single time. The starting material was PBMCs, obtained after 24 months of ibrutinib treatment. These receptors all come from a human donor with chronic lymphocytic leukemia.

The chain has TRBV7-9 and TRBJ1-2, with D unresolved. Trimming shortened V by 1 base and J by 8 bases, and 11 bases separated the two germline ends. Germline V lookup: CDR1 SEHNR, CDR2 FQNEAQ (reference sequence). The CDR3 consists of 13 residues. The CDR3 is CASSLGAGGGYTF. The DNA for the CDR3 is TGTGCCAGCAGCTTAGGGGCAGGAGGCGGCTACACCTTC. Drawing the rest from reference TRBV7-9 and TRBJ1-2, the complete variable domain is DTGVSQNPRHKITKRGQNVTFRCDPISEHNRLYWYRQTLGQGPEFLTYFQNEAQLEKSRLLSDRFSAERPKGSFSTLEIQRTEQGDSAMYLCASSLGAGGGYTFGSGTRLTVV.

This clone is a singleton in its sample. The rearrangement uses TRBV28 and TRBJ2-7, with D possibly TRBD2 on 6 matching bases. The germline CDR1 and CDR2 sequences are MDHEN and SYDVKM. V lost 11 bases to trimming and J lost 6 bases, with 17 bases between them. There are 12 residues in the CDR3. The CDR3 reads CAGGNALGEQYF. The DNA of the CDR3 is TGTGCCGGGGGGAACGCATTAGGCGAGCAGTACTTC.

The genes are TRBV6-1 and TRBJ1-5; 8 bases align to TRBD1. CDR1 is MNHNS and CDR2 is SASEGT in the germline V gene. V lost 3 bases to trimming and J lost 4 bases; unmatched junction nucleotides: 2. The CDR3 is 14 residues long. The CDR3: CASSEDRVNQPQHF. The CDR3 DNA follows: TGTGCCAGCAGTGAGGACAGGGTTAATCAGCCCCAGCATTTT.

The CDR3 reads CASSQDSFLNTEAFF. DNA for the CDR3: TGTGCCAGCAGTCAGGACAGTTTTCTCAACACTGAAGCTTTCTTT. The chain links TRBV25-1 to TRBJ1-1; D possibly corresponds to TRBD1 (6 bases). There are 15 residues in the CDR3. Trimming cost V 5 bases and J 2 bases, with 15 bases left between them. Germline CDR1 reads MGHDK; CDR2 reads SYGVNS.

The rearrangement links TRBV11-2 to TRBJ2-4, with 11 bases that match TRBD2. The CDR3 covers 18 residues. The germline CDR1 and CDR2 sequences are SGHAT and FQNNGV. V trimming: 5 bases; J trimming: 0 bases; junction bases outside the gene matches: 9. In DNA form, the CDR3 reads TGTGCCAGCAGCCCGATACTAGCGGGAGAGATAGCCAAAAACATTCAGTACTTC. It codes for CASSPILAGEIAKNIQYF. Drawing the rest from reference TRBV11-2 and TRBJ2-4, the complete variable domain is EAGVAQSPRYKIIEKRQSVAFWCNPISGHATLYWYQQILGQGPKLLIQFQNNGVVDDSQLPKDRFSAERLKGVDSTLKIQPAKLEDSAVYLCASSPILAGEIAKNIQYFGAGTRLSVL.

The chain has TRBV7-9 and TRBJ2-6; D is unclear. V was trimmed by 10 bases and J by 3 bases, leaving 13 bases between them. The CDR3 is 14 amino acids. CDR1 is SEHNR, CDR2 FQNEAQ, per germline (reference sequence). The CDR3 sequence: CAIPPGGGANVLTF. In DNA form, the CDR3 reads TGTGCCATCCCGCCGGGTGGTGGGGCCAACGTCCTGACTTTC.

The chain combines TRBV7-9 with TRBJ2-5; D not certain. Trimming shortened V by 4 bases and J by 7 bases, and 13 bases separated the two germline ends. CDR1 SEHNR and CDR2 FQNEAQ come from the germline V gene (reference sequence). This CDR3 has 13 residues. For the CDR3, the DNA is TGTGCCAGCAGCTCTTTAGTTGTCGGGACCCAGTACTTC. Its translation: CASSSLVVGTQYF.

The V gene is TRBV7-6, the J gene TRBJ2-7, with D tentatively TRBD1 or TRBD2 (5 bases each). The ends were cut back, 2 bases at V and 6 bases at J, with 8 bases in the middle. The CDR3 has 12 amino acids. Looked up from germline, CDR1 is SGHVS and CDR2 is FNYEAQ. The CDR3, as DNA: TGTGCCAGCAGCTTACGGGGCGCCGAGCAGTACTTC. Protein: CASSLRGAEQYF.

This clone has a single count. The rearrangement uses TRBV5-1 and TRBJ1-2; D gene unclear. The CDR3 spans 12 residues. Germline CDR1 reads SGHRS; CDR2 reads YFSETQ. V was clipped by 6 bases and J by 4 bases, with 10 bases between them. In nucleotides, the CDR3 is TGCGCCAGCACGGCAGACCTCTATGGCTACACCTTC. Translated, it gives CASTADLYGYTF.

V and J are TRBV7-2 and TRBJ1-2, with D unclear. Trimming stripped 2 bases from V and 3 bases from J, with 19 bases between. The CDR3 length is 17 residues. Germline V gene lookup returns CDR1 SGHTA and CDR2 FQGNSA. DNA for the CDR3: TGTGCCAGCAGCTTACGATATCCGCCGGACGGGGACTATGGCTACACCTTC. This translates into CASSLRYPPDGDYGYTF.

The rearrangement joins TRBV10-2 to TRBJ2-1, with D hard to call. Germline V lookup: CDR1 WSHSY, CDR2 SAAADI. V was pared by 4 bases and J by 4 bases, with 5 bases between. The CDR3 covers 12 residues. The CDR3 here is CASSGGYNEQFF. CDR3 bases: TGCGCCAGCAGTGGGGGTTACAATGAGCAGTTCTTC.

The chain carries TRBV7-2 and TRBJ1-3; TRBD1 matches at 9 bases. The CDR3 consists of 17 residues. Unmatched junction bases numbered 10, after V lost 7 bases and J lost 0 bases. CDR1 and CDR2 from the germline V gene are SGHTA and FQGNSA. CDR3 in DNA: TGTGCCAGCAAATTGGCAGGACAGGGGTTCTCTGGAAACACCATATATTTT. Translated, it gives CASKLAGQGFSGNTIYF.

J is TRBJ1-5 and V is TRBV6-5; weak D call: TRBD1 (5 bases). The CDR3 contains 12 residues. With 7 bases removed from V and 6 bases from J, the gap between germline ends came to 10 bases. CDR1 MNHEY and CDR2 SVGAGI come from the germline V gene. CDR3 sequence: CASKGSGQPQHF. CDR3 coding DNA: TGTGCCAGCAAGGGGTCCGGTCAGCCCCAGCATTTT.

The V call is TRBV9, the J call TRBJ2-3; 11 nucleotides match TRBD2. The trim removed 4 bases at V and 3 bases at J, leaving 7 bases unmatched. The CDR3 covers 16 residues. Germline-derived CDR1 and CDR2 are SGDLS and YYNGEE. DNA of the CDR3: TGTGCCAGCAGCACATCTAGCGGGGGGAGAACAGATACGCAGTATTTT. It specifies CASSTSSGGRTDTQYF.

The chain is built from TRBV7-8 and TRBJ1-5, with a possible D match to TRBD1 (5 bases). V gave up 4 bases and J gave up 5 bases, with 15 bases separating them. Germline assignment: CDR1 SGHVS and CDR2 FQNEAQ. The CDR3 extends over 15 amino acids. The CDR3 DNA sequence: TGTGCCAGCAGCTCCGCGGGGGGGGGAGATCAGCCCCAGCATTTT. This sequence encodes CASSSAGGGDQPQHF.

The genes are TRBV9 and TRBJ2-1; 10 positions match TRBD2. Losses at the gene ends were 3 bases for V and 10 bases for J; bases not matched to a gene: 10. CDR1 and CDR2 (germline): SGDLS, YYNGEE. This CDR3 has 15 amino acids. The CDR3 loop reads CASSAWSGGADEQFF. The CDR3 bases are TGTGCCAGCAGCGCGTGGAGCGGGGGGGCGGACGAGCAGTTCTTC. Complete variable domain (other parts from reference TRBV9 and TRBJ2-1): DSGVTQTPKHLITATGQRVTLRCSPRSGDLSVYWYQQSLDQGLQFLIQYYNGEERAKGNILERFSAQQFPDLHSELNLSSLELGDSALYFCASSAWSGGADEQFFGPGTRLTVL.

This clone was found once. The V gene is TRBV19, the J gene TRBJ1-4, with D tentatively TRBD1 (5 bases). The CDR3 consists of 17 residues. From germline, CDR1 is LNHDA and CDR2 SQIVND (reference sequence). Trimming shortened V by 2 bases and J by 7 bases, and 20 bases separated the two germline ends. CDR3 amino acids: CASSIPPGGRGGEKLFF. The DNA of the CDR3 is TGTGCCAGTAGTATACCCCCCGGGGGACGCGGGGGTGAAAAACTGTTTTTT.

Here the CDR3 reads CASSPWKLARDTQYF. CDR3 in DNA: TGTGCCAGCAGCCCATGGAAGTTGGCTCGGGATACGCAGTATTTT. The rearrangement uses TRBV11-2 and TRBJ2-3; D remains ambiguous. This CDR3 has 15 residues. The V gene lost 5 bases and the J gene lost 6 bases, with 18 bases spanning the gap. CDR1 SGHAT and CDR2 FQNNGV come from the germline V gene.

The chain has TRBV7-2 and TRBJ2-3; no clear D. The length of the CDR3 is 15 residues. With 1 base removed from V and 1 base from J, the gap between germline ends came to 9 bases. Germline V gene lookup returns CDR1 SGHTA and CDR2 FQGNSA. The CDR3 DNA follows: TGTGCCAGCAGCTTAGTCTCGATACGCACAGATACGCAGTATTTT. Its translation: CASSLVSIRTDTQYF.

The gene calls are TRBV4-2 and TRBJ2-7; TRBD2 aligns across 9 bases. With V trimmed by 1 base and J by 4 bases, 11 bases remained unmatched. CDR1 is LGHNA, CDR2 YNFKEQ, per germline. The CDR3 spans 17 residues. CDR3 loop: CASSQGEGGRERYEQYF. In nucleotides, the CDR3 is TGTGCCAGCAGCCAAGGAGAGGGCGGGAGGGAGAGGTACGAGCAGTACTTC.

The chain joins TRBV4-2 to TRBJ2-1, with D uncertain. Trimming removed 0 bases at V and 8 bases at J, with 5 bases between. The germline V gene encodes CDR1 LGHNA and CDR2 YNFKEQ. The CDR3 runs to 12 residues. CDR3 sequence: CASSQDVDEQFF. The DNA of the CDR3 is TGTGCCAGCAGCCAAGATGTGGATGAGCAGTTCTTC.

This clone was counted a few times. The rearrangement uses TRBV6-1 and TRBJ2-3; no clear D. Germline assignment: CDR1 MNHNS and CDR2 SASEGT. The CDR3 loop spans 17 amino acids. V lost 0 bases, J lost 0 bases, and 13 bases lay in between. CDR3 protein: CASSEAGLHSSTDTQYF. CDR3 coding DNA: TGTGCCAGCAGTGAAGCAGGGCTGCATTCTAGCACAGATACGCAGTATTTT.

This clone was seen a handful of times. V gene TRBV30 combines with J gene TRBJ2-5, with a tentative D call TRBD2 (6 bases). The CDR3 totals 13 residues. Germline V gives CDR1 GTSNPN, CDR2 SVGIG (reference sequence). Trimming shortened V by 7 bases and J by 2 bases, and 14 bases separated the two germline ends. CDR3 DNA: TGTGCCTCCCTGGGCGCGGGGCAAGAGACCCAGTACTTC. Its translation: CASLGAGQETQYF.

This clone was observed a few times. J is TRBJ1-5 and V is TRBV6-1; D is ambiguous. V lost 0 bases and J lost 6, with 9 bases in between. There are 14 residues in the CDR3. Germline V gene data show CDR1 as MNHNS and CDR2 as SASEGT. CDR3: CASSEAGTSQPQHF. CDR3 DNA: TGTGCCAGCAGTGAAGCAGGAACTAGTCAGCCCCAGCATTTT.

The V and J genes are TRBV7-3 and TRBJ2-2; TRBD2 matches at 10 bases. Germline V gives CDR1 SGHTA, CDR2 FQGTGA. CDR3 length equals 16 residues. V was clipped by 5 bases and J by 4 bases; unmatched bases: 7. CDR3 nucleotide sequence: TGTGCCAGCAGCCAAGCTAGCGGGAGCCTCACCGGGGAGCTGTTTTTT. Translating it yields CASSQASGSLTGELFF.

The V and J genes are TRBV6-6 and TRBJ1-2; no firm D call. Germline CDR1 MNHNY, CDR2 SVGAGI (reference sequence). The V gene lost 8 bases and the J gene lost 8 bases, with 12 bases spanning the gap. This CDR3 is built from 11 residues. The CDR3 protein is CASEGNNGYTF. The CDR3 DNA is TGTGCCAGCGAGGGCAATAACGGCTACACCTTC.

This clone was picked up one time. The rearrangement links TRBV4-1 to TRBJ2-3; no firm D call. The germline V gene encodes CDR1 MGHRA and CDR2 YSYEKL. The CDR3 has 10 amino acids. Trimming left V 5 bases short and J 5 bases short, with 2 bases between. For the CDR3, the DNA is TGCGCCAGCAGCTTAGATACGCAGTATTTT. Amino acids: CASSLDTQYF.

The rearrangement uses TRBV5-4 and TRBJ1-5; D is unclear. From germline, CDR1 is SGHNT and CDR2 YYREEE (reference sequence). This CDR3 region has 15 residues. V was pared by 1 base and J by 6 bases, with 14 bases between. CDR3 nucleotides: TGTGCCAGCAGCTTGTCCAGCAGGCCTCGTCAGCCCCAGCATTTT. Translation gives CASSLSSRPRQPQHF.

The chain recombines TRBV9 with TRBJ1-4, with 12 bases matching TRBD1. Germline V gene data show CDR1 as SGDLS and CDR2 as YYNGEE. The CDR3 is made up of 19 amino acids. V dropped 3 bases and J dropped 2; count of bases not matched to a gene: 11. CDR3 bases: TGTGCCAGCAGCGCAGCCCGGGACAGGGGGCTTATGACTAATGAAAAACTGTTTTTT. Amino acids: CASSAARDRGLMTNEKLFF.

The V and J genes are TRBV5-4 and TRBJ1-2; D ambiguous. The CDR3 loop spans 13 amino acids. Germline CDR1 is SGHNT and CDR2 is YYREEE (reference sequence). Trimming took 2 bases from V and 8 from J, leaving 13 bases between them. The CDR3 protein is CASSLNSVGGYTF. The CDR3 DNA follows: TGTGCCAGCAGCTTAAACAGTGTTGGAGGCTACACCTTC.

This chain connects TRBV6-5 to TRBJ2-3, with D unclear. The CDR3 runs to 16 residues. Trimming took 0 bases from V and 0 from J, leaving 10 bases between them. Germline V gene data show CDR1 as MNHEY and CDR2 as SVGAGI. The CDR3 sequence is CASSYSILRSTDTQYF. In DNA form, the CDR3 reads TGTGCCAGCAGTTACTCGATTCTACGCAGCACAGATACGCAGTATTTT.